This TCR beta chain was profiled in a study of T cells in Graves' hyperthyroidism and ophthalmopathy. About the research overall: Peripheral blood was obtained at initial diagnosis, preceding any treatment.

The PBMCs had their origin in roughly 9.8 ml of fresh peripheral blood. This clonotype was seen a handful of times. RNA transcripts gave rise to amplified TCR beta CDR3 regions. The HTBI set primed first-round TCR CDR3 RT-PCR. A single record per CDR3 protein comes from TCRdb applying MiXCR to the multiplex PCR reads. Here the sample spans approximately 620,000 distinct CDR3 sequences, approximately 15% being singletons. Specimen: blood. The receptor was derived from a woman between 35 and 50 years old with Graves' ophthalmopathy.

The CDR3 protein is CASSYPGTATNEKLFF. The CDR3, as DNA: TGTGCCAGCAGTTACCCGGGGACCGCAACTAATGAAAAACTGTTTTTT. The rearrangement links TRBV6-6 to TRBJ1-4, with D tentatively TRBD1 (5 bases). Trimming removed 2 bases at V and 0 bases at J, with 10 bases between. CDR3 length equals 16 residues. In germline, CDR1 is MNHNY, CDR2 SVGAGI (reference sequence).